This T cell receptor (beta chain) was sequenced in a study of blood T cell repertoires in COVID-19. Overall study: Whether acute or convalescent, the COVID-19 samples came from the United States, Italy and Spain. T cells, B-cell-depleted T cells, or PBMCs supplied cDNA or gDNA.

As handled by the study authors: Amplifying reference gene primers gave estimates of nucleated cell counts. Clones were read by immunoSEQ multiplex PCR, and TCRdb kept only the in-frame ones, dropping some. V and J calls and clone size are copied from that table; D and trimming were computed from the DNA. Of 140,000 to 150,000 clones listed, 80% to 90% are singletons. The receptor was derived from a woman aged 45 to 65 with active or convalescent COVID-19. Material: peripheral blood.

DNA of the CDR3: TGTGCCAGCAGCCAAGGTGCAGCGGGAGCATCCGAGACCCAGTACTTC. As protein: CASSQGAAGASETQYF. The chain employs TRBV4-2 and TRBJ2-5; the match to TRBD2 covers 8 bases. Germline CDR1 and CDR2: LGHNA and YNFKEQ. The CDR3 loop spans 16 amino acids. V dropped 1 base and J dropped 5; count of bases not matched to a gene: 9.